This T cell receptor (beta chain) was captured by sequencing in a study of OX40 agonist ivuxolimab in advanced cancers. Study in general: Patients were infused with ivuxolimab every 2 weeks at 0.01 to 10 mg/kg.

Sequencing was performed with immunoSEQ multiplex PCR; in TCRdb, only in-frame clones are kept and a portion is missing. Among under 90,000 clones listed, more than 80% were seen once. Study-wide results and caveats: CD8+ T cells (on average) carried more expanded clones than CD4+ T cells. Certain nonresponders additionally had low normalized T-cell clonal expansion.

On this clone itself: Its matching antigen is unknown.

CDR3 size: 19 residues. Germline values: CDR1 LNHNV, CDR2 YYDKDF (reference sequence). Trimming removed 0 bases from V and 4 bases from J; junction bases left unmatched: 16. The chain has TRBV15 and TRBJ2-3, with TRBD1 matching 7 bases. Sample: CD4+ or CD8+ T cells sorted from blood, taken in a trial of the OX40 agonist ivuxolimab. The TCR sequence derives from an adult with an advanced solid tumor such as melanoma, head and neck, liver or kidney cancer. In nucleotides, the CDR3 is TGTGCCACCAGCAGAGATCGATCTTTGGGACAGTTTAGGCCAGATACGCAGTATTTT. It encodes CATSRDRSLGQFRPDTQYF.